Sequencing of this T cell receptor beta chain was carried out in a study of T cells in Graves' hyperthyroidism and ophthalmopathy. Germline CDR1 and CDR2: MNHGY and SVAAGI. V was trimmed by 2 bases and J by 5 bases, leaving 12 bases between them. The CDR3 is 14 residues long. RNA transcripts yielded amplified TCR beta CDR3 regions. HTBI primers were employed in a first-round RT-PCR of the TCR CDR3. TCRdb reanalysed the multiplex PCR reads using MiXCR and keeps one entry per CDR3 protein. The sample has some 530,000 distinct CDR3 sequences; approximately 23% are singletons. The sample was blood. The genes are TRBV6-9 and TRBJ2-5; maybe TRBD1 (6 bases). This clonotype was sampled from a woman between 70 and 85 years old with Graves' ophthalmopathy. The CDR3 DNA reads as TGTGCCAGCAGTTATCGGAACAGGGCCGAGACCCAGTACTTC. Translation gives CASSYRNRAETQYF.